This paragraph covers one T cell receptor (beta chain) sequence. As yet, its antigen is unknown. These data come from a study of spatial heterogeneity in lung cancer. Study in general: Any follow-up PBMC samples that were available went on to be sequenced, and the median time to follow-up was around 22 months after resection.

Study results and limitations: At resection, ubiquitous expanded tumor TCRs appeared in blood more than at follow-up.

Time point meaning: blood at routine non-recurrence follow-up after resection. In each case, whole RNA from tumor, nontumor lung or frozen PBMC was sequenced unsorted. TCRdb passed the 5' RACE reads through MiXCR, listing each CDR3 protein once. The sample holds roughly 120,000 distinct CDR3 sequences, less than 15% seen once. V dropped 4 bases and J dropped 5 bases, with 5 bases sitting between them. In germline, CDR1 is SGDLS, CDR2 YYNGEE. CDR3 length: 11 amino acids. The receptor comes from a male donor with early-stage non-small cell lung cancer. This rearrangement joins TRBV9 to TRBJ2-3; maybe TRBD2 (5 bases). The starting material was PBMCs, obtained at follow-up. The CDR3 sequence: CASSRGDTQYF. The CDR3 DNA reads TGTGCCAGCAGCCGGGGAGATACGCAGTATTTT.